The 20 T cell receptor beta chains below all came from one sample that was sequenced in a study of cytomegalovirus exposure and HLA in healthy donors. A multiplex PCR was run with 60 Vbeta primers and 13 Jbeta primers. The method was immunoSEQ multiplex PCR; TCRdb's version includes in-frame clones alone and lacks a portion of them. The repertoire holds some 140,000 clones, about 76% seen once, with 1.3% in the top ten. Sequenced input: PBMCs. The receptors shown here come from a woman in her 40s in good health and CMV-seronegative.

V usage is TRBV4-1 and J usage is TRBJ1-2, with D perhaps matching TRBD1 (6 bases). Trimming pared 1 base from V and 1 base from J, leaving 10 bases between. Per the germline V gene, CDR1 is MGHRA and CDR2 is YSYEKL. The CDR3 length is 15 residues. The CDR3 DNA follows: TGCGCCAGCAGCCAAGTGGGGGGGCGTAACTATGGCTACACCTTC. Amino acid sequence: CASSQVGGRNYGYTF.

About this clone itself: No conserved phenylalanine or tryptophan is present at the end of the CDR3, so a read error is the likely explanation. V usage is TRBV4-3 and J usage is TRBJ2-3; 7 nucleotides agree with TRBD1. Germline V gives CDR1 LGHNA, CDR2 YSLEER. Trimming cost V 3 bases and J 4 bases; bases outside gene matches: 16. This CDR3 region has 18 residues. The CDR3 DNA reads TGCGCCAGCAGCCAGCGGGCCCGACAGGGCGGTGAGTCAGATACGCAGTATTCT. It encodes CASSQRARQGGESDTQYS.

The rearrangement joins TRBV30 to TRBJ1-1, with a possible D match to TRBD1 (5 bases). Trimming removed 2 bases at V and 7 bases at J, with 14 bases between. The CDR3 extends over 13 amino acids. Germline V gene lookup returns CDR1 GTSNPN and CDR2 SVGIG (reference sequence). CDR3 sequence: CAWSRTIKLEAFF. DNA of the CDR3: TGTGCCTGGAGTAGGACAATTAAACTTGAAGCTTTCTTT. Full variable domain (rest looked up from reference TRBV30 and TRBJ1-1): SQTIHQWPATLVQPVGSPLSLECTVEGTSNPNLYWYRQAAGRGLQLLFYSVGIGQISSEVPQNLSASRPQDRQFILSSKKLLLSDSGFYLCAWSRTIKLEAFFGQGTRLTVV.

The rearrangement uses TRBV5-6 and TRBJ1-1; D unresolved. Germline assignment: CDR1 SGHDT and CDR2 YYEEEE. The CDR3 covers 14 residues. Deletions cut 1 base from V and 1 base from J, with 8 bases between. The CDR3 nucleotides are TGTGCCAGCAGCTTGTTTGCGAAGAACACTGAAGCTTTCTTT. Its translation is CASSLFAKNTEAFF.

The rearrangement joins TRBV18 to TRBJ1-1; D is ambiguous. CDR1 and CDR2 (germline): KGHSH, LQKENI. V dropped 2 bases and J dropped 2 bases, with 6 bases sitting between them. The CDR3 is 13 residues long. CDR3 sequence reads: CASSPDFNTEAFF. Written as DNA, the CDR3 is TGTGCCAGCTCACCAGACTTTAACACTGAAGCTTTCTTT.

V gene TRBV28 combines with J gene TRBJ1-2, with 7 nucleotides matching TRBD1. CDR1 is MDHEN and CDR2 is SYDVKM in the germline V gene. The CDR3 has 15 residues. Unmatched junction bases numbered 14, after V lost 5 bases and J lost 8 bases. Here the CDR3 DNA reads TGTGCCAGCAGTCCCATGCTACAGGGGCTACGGGGCTACACCTTC. This sequence encodes CASSPMLQGLRGYTF.

J is TRBJ1-6 and V is TRBV15; 10 bases line up with TRBD1. The CDR3 has 18 amino acids. V lost 3 bases, J lost 6 bases, and 11 bases stayed unmatched. CDR1 is LNHNV and CDR2 is YYDKDF in the germline V gene (reference sequence). DNA of the CDR3: TGTGCCACCAGCAGCTCAGGACAGGGGGGACCCCTTAATTCACCCCTCCACTTT. It yields the protein CATSSSGQGGPLNSPLHF.

The J gene is TRBJ2-1, the V gene TRBV28; 7 nucleotides agree with TRBD1. Germline assignment: CDR1 MDHEN and CDR2 SYDVKM. CDR3 size: 15 residues. The ends lost 5 bases at V and 0 bases at J; junction bases unmatched: 4. The DNA for the CDR3 is TGTGCCAGCAGTCTGACAGGGAGCTCCTACAATGAGCAGTTCTTC. This encodes CASSLTGSSYNEQFF.

J is TRBJ1-1 and V is TRBV5-1; D is ambiguous. Trimming removed 0 bases from V and 3 bases from J, with 9 bases in between. The germline V gene encodes CDR1 SGHRS and CDR2 YFSETQ. This CDR3 spans 14 amino acids. The CDR3 loop reads CASSLARGDTEAFF. CDR3 in DNA: TGCGCCAGCAGCTTGGCGCGCGGGGACACTGAAGCTTTCTTT.

The sample holds a few counts of this clone. The chain carries TRBV4-3 and TRBJ1-2, with D uncertain. Trimming left V 1 base short and J 5 bases short, with 14 bases between. This CDR3 contains 15 residues. Germline CDR1 LGHNA, CDR2 YSLEER. CDR3 DNA sequence: TGCGCCAGCAGCCAAGGAGCGATTACTGGGTATGGCTACACCTTC. It specifies CASSQGAITGYGYTF.

Only a few counts were recorded for this clone. The genes are TRBV5-1 and TRBJ2-7; 7 positions agree with TRBD1. Germline trimming cut 1 base from V and 3 bases from J; bases unmatched to any gene: 1. This CDR3 comprises 13 residues. Germline V gives CDR1 SGHRS, CDR2 YFSETQ. CDR3 protein: CASSLRDSYEQYF. In DNA, the CDR3 is TGCGCCAGCAGCTTGAGGGACAGCTACGAGCAGTACTTC. Full variable domain (missing parts from reference TRBV5-1 and TRBJ2-7): KAGVTQTPRYLIKTRGQQVTLSCSPISGHRSVSWYQQTPGQGLQFLFEYFSETQRNKGNFPGRFSGRQFSNSRSEMNVSTLELGDSALYLCASSLRDSYEQYFGPGTRLTVT.

The chain carries TRBV28 and TRBJ1-3; D may be TRBD1 (6 bases). Germline V gives CDR1 MDHEN, CDR2 SYDVKM. This CDR3 is 14 amino acids long. V was trimmed by 6 bases and J by 3 bases, leaving 12 bases between them. The CDR3 DNA follows: TGTGCCAGCAGACAGGGTTCCGTTGGAAACACCATATATTTT. It codes for CASRQGSVGNTIYF.

This chain joins TRBV6-4 and TRBJ2-2, with TRBD2 identical over 7 bases. Germline V gene sequence: CDR1 MRHNA, CDR2 SNTAGT. CDR3 size: 15 residues. The V gene end was trimmed by 1 base and the J gene end by 9 bases; junction bases not matched to a gene: 8. CDR3 amino acids: CASSDWGSGNRELFF. The CDR3, as DNA: TGTGCCAGCAGTGACTGGGGGAGCGGGAACCGGGAGCTGTTTTTT.

This clone was seen only a few times. In the same sample, other DNA sequences code for this CDR3. DNA of the CDR3: TGCGCCAGCAGCTTGACAGGTTACGAGCAGTACTTC. Its protein product is CASSLTGYEQYF. The rearrangement uses TRBV5-1 and TRBJ2-7; possible D gene TRBD1, 5 bases. Germline V gene sequence: CDR1 SGHRS, CDR2 YFSETQ. The V end lost 1 base, the J end lost 4 bases, and 6 bases lay between the germline ends. The CDR3 has 12 residues. The full variable domain, with the rest looked up from reference TRBV5-1 and TRBJ2-7, is KAGVTQTPRYLIKTRGQQVTLSCSPISGHRSVSWYQQTPGQGLQFLFEYFSETQRNKGNFPGRFSGRQFSNSRSEMNVSTLELGDSALYLCASSLTGYEQYFGPGTRLTVT.

The V gene is TRBV5-8, the J gene TRBJ2-3; 7 bases align to TRBD1. The CDR3 totals 15 residues. After removal of 4 bases from V and 1 base from J, the junction contained 6 bases not matched to a gene. Looked up from germline, CDR1 is SGHTS and CDR2 is YDEGEE. The chain's CDR3 is CASSLGQVGTDTQYF. In DNA, the CDR3 is TGTGCCAGCAGCCTAGGACAGGTGGGCACAGATACGCAGTATTTT.

The chain joins TRBV27 to TRBJ1-5; the match to TRBD1 covers 8 bases. The germline gives CDR1 MNHEY, CDR2 SMNVEV (reference sequence). The CDR3 totals 15 residues. The junction had 10 bases not matched to a gene; V was cut back by 6 bases and J by 6 bases. The CDR3 DNA follows: TGTGCCAGCAGCGGTACAGGGGGAACCGGTCAGCCCCAGCATTTT. Translating it yields CASSGTGGTGQPQHF.

This clone was seen once. The sample holds other DNA sequences that translate to the same CDR3. V and J are TRBV2 and TRBJ2-3; maybe TRBD2 (5 bases). Trimming cost V 9 bases and J 0 bases, with 7 bases left between them. The CDR3 extends over 12 amino acids. Germline loops: CDR1 SNHLY, CDR2 FYNNEI. CDR3 protein: CASSASTDTQYF. CDR3 sequence (DNA): TGTGCCAGTAGCGCTAGCACAGATACGCAGTATTTT.

The rearrangement uses TRBV7-2 and TRBJ2-1; D is unclear. V was cut by 1 base and J by 6 bases, with 13 bases left in between. There are 15 residues in the CDR3. Germline V lookup: CDR1 SGHTA, CDR2 FQGNSA. In DNA form, the CDR3 reads TGTGCCAGCAGCTTAGTCACTGTTGGCGGCAATGAGCAGTTCTTC. This codes for CASSLVTVGGNEQFF. The full variable domain, in which reference TRBV7-2 and TRBJ2-1 provide the parts outside the CDR3, is GAGVSQSPSNKVTEKGKDVELRCDPISGHTALYWYRQSLGQGLEFLIYFQGNSAPDKSGLPSDRFSAERTGGSVSTLTIQRTQQEDSAVYLCASSLVTVGGNEQFFGPGTRLTVL.

V is TRBV19 and J is TRBJ1-5; 7 bases map to TRBD1. The CDR3 contains 13 residues. J was trimmed by 5 bases and V by 10 bases; bases with no gene match: 8. From germline, CDR1 is LNHDA and CDR2 SQIVND (reference sequence). The CDR3, as DNA: TGTGCCACCCGGGACAGCTCCTATCAGCCCCAGCATTTT. Translated: CATRDSSYQPQHF.

The chain combines TRBV10-3 with TRBJ2-5; maybe TRBD1 (6 bases). Trimming removed 10 bases at V and 1 base at J, with 13 bases between. Per germline, CDR1 ENHRY and CDR2 SYGVKD. This CDR3 is 13 amino acids long. CDR3 protein: CATTGTPQETQYF. Written as DNA, the CDR3 is TGTGCCACTACCGGGACACCCCAAGAGACCCAGTACTTC.